Here is one T cell receptor beta chain with its context. Drawn from each donor were ten milliliters of peripheral blood. There were at least 5.5 micrograms of total RNA extracted from every sample. The data were taken from a study of blood T cells in healthy people across ages. V lost 3 bases to trimming and J lost 3 bases; unmatched junction nucleotides: 12. Looked up from germline, CDR1 is DFQATT and CDR2 is SNEGSKA (reference sequence). The CDR3 contains 16 residues. A J-beta primer mix and a sample-barcoded 5' primer were used in a second PCR of about 7 to 12 cycles. MiXCR was run by TCRdb on the 5' RACE reads, yielding one entry per CDR3 protein. The sample includes more than 900,000 distinct CDR3 sequences, approximately 26% seen only once; the top ten take around 0.75%. The data were also submitted as part of a second study, on T cells of mothers and their children. As that report states: The authors used all extracted RNA for cDNA synthesis, at roughly 1.5 ug per 15 ul.

The chain is built from TRBV20-1 and TRBJ2-7; 9 positions agree with TRBD1. Sequenced material: blood. The sequence came from a girl aged 2-15 years in good health. The CDR3 sequence: CSARDGPGQGHYEQYF. The CDR3 bases are TGCAGTGCTAGGGACGGACCGGGACAGGGACACTACGAGCAGTACTTC.